Listed here are 16 T cell receptor beta chains from one sample, sequenced in a study of T cells in Graves' hyperthyroidism and ophthalmopathy. The TCR beta CDR3 regions underwent amplification using RNA transcripts as the source. Primed by the HTBI set, a first-round RT-PCR was run on the TCR CDR3. Each CDR3 protein gets one entry after TCRdb re-called the multiplex PCR reads with MiXCR. The sample lists 80,000 to 100,000 distinct CDR3 sequences, around 37% occurring once. The material sequenced was peripheral blood or thyroid tissue (not recorded which). These receptors originate from a woman aged 30 to 39 with Graves' hyperthyroidism.

By frequency in the sample, this clonotype is medium-sized. This chain uses TRBV20-1 with TRBJ1-6, with D maybe TRBD1 (5 bases). The CDR3 contains 14 residues. The V end lost 3 bases, the J end lost 7 bases, and 13 bases lay between the germline ends. Germline CDR1 and CDR2: DFQATT and SNEGSKA (reference sequence). DNA of the CDR3: TGCAGTGCTAGGGGGGGTACGGTGAATTCACCCCTCCACTTT. Protein: CSARGGTVNSPLHF.

This chain connects TRBV5-1 to TRBJ2-2, with 9 bases lining up with TRBD2. Germline V gene data show CDR1 as SGHRS and CDR2 as YFSETQ. The CDR3 is made up of 14 amino acids. Trimming at V came to 5 bases and at J to 7 bases, leaving 6 bases not matched to a gene. The CDR3 is CASRRTSEVGELFF. The DNA for the CDR3 is TGCGCCAGCAGACGGACTAGCGAGGTCGGGGAGCTGTTTTTT. Full variable domain (outside the CDR3, taken from reference TRBV5-1 and TRBJ2-2): KAGVTQTPRYLIKTRGQQVTLSCSPISGHRSVSWYQQTPGQGLQFLFEYFSETQRNKGNFPGRFSGRQFSNSRSEMNVSTLELGDSALYLCASRRTSEVGELFFGEGSRLTVL.

This clonotype was recorded many times. CDR3 nucleotide sequence: TGTGCCAGCAGCGTAGAGGATCACGAGCAGTACTTC. Its protein product is CASSVEDHEQYF. The chain joins TRBV9 to TRBJ2-7; D is unresolved. This CDR3 region has 12 residues. Germline-derived CDR1 and CDR2 are SGDLS and YYNGEE. Trimming pared 0 bases from V and 5 bases from J, leaving 6 bases between. The full variable domain, in which reference TRBV9 and TRBJ2-7 provide the parts outside the CDR3, is DSGVTQTPKHLITATGQRVTLRCSPRSGDLSVYWYQQSLDQGLQFLIQYYNGEERAKGNILERFSAQQFPDLHSELNLSSLELGDSALYFCASSVEDHEQYFGPGTRLTVT.

This clonotype occurred many times. This chain links TRBV10-2 with TRBJ2-7; a weak D match, TRBD1 (6 bases). The V and J ends lost 4 bases and 0 bases respectively, with 13 bases between them. The CDR3 is made up of 15 amino acids. Germline V gene sequence: CDR1 WSHSY, CDR2 SAAADI. The CDR3 DNA sequence: TGCGCCAGCAGTGGGGGACACCTTAGCTCCTACGAGCAGTACTTC. This sequence encodes CASSGGHLSSYEQYF.

The sample holds many counts of this clonotype. The J gene is TRBJ1-2, the V gene TRBV5-1, with 8 bases identical to TRBD1. The CDR3 covers 14 residues. J was trimmed by 7 bases and V by 0 bases; bases with no gene match: 5. Germline-derived CDR1 and CDR2 are SGHRS and YFSETQ. For the CDR3, the DNA is TGCGCCAGCAGCTTGGGACAGGGGTTTTCTGGCTACACCTTC. Amino acid sequence: CASSLGQGFSGYTF.

This sequence joins TRBV7-3 and TRBJ2-7, with 8 bases identical to TRBD2. CDR1 is SGHTA and CDR2 is FQGTGA in the germline V gene. V lost 5 bases, J lost 6 bases, and 9 bases stayed unmatched. The CDR3 loop spans 14 amino acids. Here the CDR3 reads CASSPGSGTREQYF. The CDR3 region has the DNA TGTGCCAGCAGCCCGGGTAGCGGGACACGCGAGCAGTACTTC. Full variable domain (remainder filled in from reference TRBV7-3 and TRBJ2-7): GAGVSQTPSNKVTEKGKYVELRCDPISGHTALYWYRQSLGQGPEFLIYFQGTGAADDSGLPNDRFFAVRPEGSVSTLKIQRTERGDSAVYLCASSPGSGTREQYFGPGTRLTVT.

The chain carries TRBV28 and TRBJ1-1, with D unresolved. Per the germline V gene, CDR1 is MDHEN and CDR2 is SYDVKM. The CDR3 covers 14 residues. V shed 4 bases and J shed 0 bases, with 9 bases lying between them. CDR3 amino acids: CASSSSGLNTEAFF. CDR3 sequence (DNA): TGTGCCAGCAGTTCATCTGGATTGAACACTGAAGCTTTCTTT. The full variable domain, with the rest looked up from reference TRBV28 and TRBJ1-1, is DVKVTQSSRYLVKRTGEKVFLECVQDMDHENMFWYRQDPGLGLRLIYFSYDVKMKEKGDIPEGYSVSREKKERFSLILESASTNQTSMYLCASSSSGLNTEAFFGQGTRLTVV.

The chain recombines TRBV7-9 with TRBJ1-2; 11 positions match TRBD1. The CDR3 has 15 amino acids. V lost 5 bases, J lost 6 bases, and 8 bases stayed unmatched. In germline, CDR1 is SEHNR, CDR2 FQNEAQ (reference sequence). CDR3 loop: CASSRTGTGGDGYTF. The CDR3 region has the DNA TGTGCCAGCAGCCGAACCGGGACAGGGGGAGATGGCTACACCTTC.

This clonotype was counted many times. The V and J genes are TRBV12-3 or TRBV12-4 and TRBJ2-7; D not certain. This CDR3 region has 13 residues. V gave up 4 bases and J gave up 7 bases, with 14 bases separating them. The CDR3 DNA follows: TGTGCCAGCAGTTCCGGGCCCGCCGGTGAGCAGTACTTC. This translates into CASSSGPAGEQYF.

The rearrangement joins TRBV12-3 or TRBV12-4 to TRBJ2-5; 9 positions match TRBD2. V shed 0 bases and J 2 bases; nucleotides not matched to a gene: 10. The CDR3 consists of 18 residues. The CDR3 DNA reads TGTGCCAGCAGTTTAGCAGGACAGGCGGGAGGGGGGCAAGAGACCCAGTACTTC. Translating gives CASSLAGQAGGGQETQYF.

The rearrangement uses TRBV4-1 and TRBJ1-3; no clear D. The CDR3 has 17 amino acids. Trimming shortened V by 0 bases and J by 0 bases, and 12 bases separated the two germline ends. The germline V gene encodes CDR1 MGHRA and CDR2 YSYEKL. Here the CDR3 reads CASSQEIGASSGNTIYF. The CDR3, as DNA: TGCGCCAGCAGCCAAGAAATCGGTGCCTCCTCTGGAAACACCATATATTTT.

This clonotype was detected ten times or more. The chain couples TRBV11-1 to TRBJ1-1; the D gene is possibly TRBD1 (5 bases). The germline V gene has CDR1 SGHAT and CDR2 FQDESV (reference sequence). This CDR3 contains 13 residues. V lost 5 bases and J lost 5, with 12 bases in between. CDR3 coding DNA: TGTGCCAGCAGCCCAGTGAGGGGAACTGAAGCTTTCTTT. This gives the protein CASSPVRGTEAFF.

As regards this clonotype: A read error is possible here, since a much larger clone lies one base away. Likely a read error: the CDR3 ends without its conserved phenylalanine or tryptophan. This chain joins TRBV20-1 and TRBJ2-3; D unresolved. Germline V gives CDR1 DFQATT, CDR2 SNEGSKA (reference sequence). The V gene lost 7 bases and the J gene lost 4 bases, with 9 bases spanning the gap. The CDR3 runs 11 residues. The CDR3 sequence is CSGTVADTQYS. DNA for the CDR3: TGCAGTGGTACGGTAGCAGATACGCAGTATTCT.

This clonotype was recorded at least ten times. The chain uses TRBV29-1 and TRBJ1-2; D is ambiguous. CDR3 length: 12 amino acids. The V gene lost 3 bases and the J gene lost 1 base, with 6 bases spanning the gap. CDR1 and CDR2 from the germline V gene are SQVTM and ANQGSEA. The CDR3 nucleotides are TGCAGCGTTGAGGCGAGTAACTATGGCTACACCTTC. Its protein product is CSVEASNYGYTF.

This clonotype was picked up many times. The chain has TRBV7-9 and TRBJ1-5; 7 bases map to TRBD1. V dropped 1 base and J dropped 5; count of bases not matched to a gene: 2. The CDR3 loop spans 14 amino acids. The germline CDR1 and CDR2 sequences are SEHNR and FQNEAQ (reference sequence). CDR3 sequence (DNA): TGTGCCAGCAGCTTAGGGCAGGGGGATCAGCCCCAGCATTTT. Its translation is CASSLGQGDQPQHF.

The V call is TRBV5-6, the J call TRBJ1-1, with 7 bases matching TRBD1. In germline, CDR1 is SGHDT, CDR2 YYEEEE. The CDR3 is made up of 15 amino acids. With V trimmed by 0 bases and J by 1 base, 3 bases remained unmatched. Written as DNA, the CDR3 is TGTGCCAGCAGCTTGGTCGGGGACAGGAACACTGAAGCTTTCTTT. Encoded protein: CASSLVGDRNTEAFF.